Presented here are 18 T cell receptor beta chains from one specimen sequenced in a study of blood T cell repertoires in COVID-19. The repertoire was sequenced with immunoSEQ multiplex PCR; TCRdb's copy has only in-frame clones and lacks some. The table has fewer than 250,000 clones, 80% to 90% seen once; the top ten hold about 2.3%. The sample taken for sequencing was peripheral blood. These receptors all stem from a woman in her thirties or forties with active or convalescent COVID-19.

The CDR3 nucleotides read TGCACCAGCAGACTGACAGAATGTGGGGCCAACGTCCTGACTTTC. Encoded protein: CTSRLTECGANVLTF. V and J are TRBV1 and TRBJ2-6; the D call in the table, TRBD1, was not verified against the DNA. TRBV1 counts as a pseudogene. CDR3 size: 15 residues.

The CDR3 nucleotides read TGTGCCAGCAGCCCCCCGGACGACAGGGCGGGCGGGGAGCTGTTTTTT. Translation: CASSPPDDRAGGELFF. J is TRBJ2-2 and V is TRBV7-9, with TRBD1 matching over 7 bases. Germline assignment: CDR1 SEHNR and CDR2 FQNEAQ (reference sequence). Germline trimming cut 5 bases from V and 7 bases from J; bases unmatched to any gene: 13. The CDR3 covers 16 residues.

The rearrangement uses TRBV29-1 and TRBJ1-2; 9 nucleotides line up with TRBD1. The CDR3 has 13 amino acids. The ends lost 3 bases at V and 7 bases at J; junction bases unmatched: 6. The germline V gene has CDR1 SQVTM and CDR2 ANQGSEA. Written as DNA, the CDR3 is TGCAGCGTTGAGGGACAGGGTTTTCTTGGCTACACCTTC. Encoded protein: CSVEGQGFLGYTF.

The chain has TRBV24-1 and TRBJ1-5; D not resolved. With 1 base removed from V and 4 bases from J, the gap between germline ends came to 7 bases. Germline V gives CDR1 KGHDR, CDR2 SFDVKD. The CDR3 consists of 14 residues. Here the CDR3 DNA reads TGTGCCACCAGTGATTTCCAGTGGAATCAGCCCCAGCATTTT. Amino acids: CATSDFQWNQPQHF.

This sequence joins TRBV5-1 and TRBJ2-3; 11 bases are a match to TRBD2. The CDR3 runs to 16 residues. After removal of 4 bases from V and 0 bases from J, the junction contained 4 bases not matched to a gene. Looked up from germline, CDR1 is SGHRS and CDR2 is YFSETQ. CDR3 in DNA: TGCGCCAGCAGCAAACGGACTAGCGGGAGCACAGATACGCAGTATTTT. Its translation: CASSKRTSGSTDTQYF.

The V gene is TRBV15, the J gene TRBJ2-7; 10 bases are shared with TRBD2. CDR3 length equals 16 residues. The junction had 9 bases not matched to a gene; V was cut back by 2 bases and J by 5 bases. The germline V gene has CDR1 LNHNV and CDR2 YYDKDF (reference sequence). CDR3 amino acids: CATSRPSGGATNEQYF. CDR3 DNA sequence: TGTGCCACCAGCAGACCCAGCGGGGGGGCCACGAACGAGCAGTACTTC.

V is TRBV6-5 and J is TRBJ1-2, with 10 bases that match TRBD1. Germline loops: CDR1 MNHEY, CDR2 SVGAGI. The CDR3 is 14 residues long. The ends lost 7 bases at V and 2 bases at J; junction bases unmatched: 4. CDR3 coding DNA: TGTGCCAGCATCCAGGACAGGGGGAACTATGGCTACACCTTC. Its protein is CASIQDRGNYGYTF.

In this sample, this clone turned up a few times. The chain links TRBV29-1 to TRBJ1-1; D is uncertain. The CDR3 totals 12 residues. CDR1 SQVTM and CDR2 ANQGSEA come from the germline V gene. V lost 3 bases, J lost 2 bases, and 7 bases lay in between. DNA of the CDR3: TGCAGCGTTGACCTCAGTAACACTGAAGCTTTCTTT. Translated: CSVDLSNTEAFF.

This clone was detected only a few times. V gene TRBV9 combines with J gene TRBJ1-1; D is undetermined. Germline V lookup: CDR1 SGDLS, CDR2 YYNGEE. With 7 bases removed from V and 3 bases from J, the gap between germline ends came to 10 bases. The CDR3 runs to 12 residues. CDR3 in amino acids: CASPDLDTEAFF. CDR3 DNA sequence: TGTGCCAGCCCGGACTTGGACACTGAAGCTTTCTTT.

This chain links TRBV6-5 with TRBJ2-5, with 7 bases aligning to TRBD2. In germline, CDR1 is MNHEY, CDR2 SVGAGI. V trimming: 0 bases; J trimming: 2 bases; junction bases outside the gene matches: 3. The length of the CDR3 is 15 residues. The CDR3 spells CASSYSLADQETQYF. DNA for the CDR3: TGTGCCAGCAGTTACTCGCTAGCGGATCAAGAGACCCAGTACTTC.

Comments on this clone: Other DNA sequences in the sample encode the same CDR3. J is TRBJ2-1 and V is TRBV7-3, with 8 bases aligning to TRBD2. Per the germline V gene, CDR1 is SGHTA and CDR2 is FQGTGA. The V and J ends lost 2 bases and 2 bases, in that order; junction bases with no gene match: 2. The CDR3 length is 15 residues. The CDR3 region has the DNA TGTGCCAGCAGCTTAGCGGGGGGCCCCTACAATGAGCAGTTCTTC. Translation: CASSLAGGPYNEQFF.

The chain has TRBV13 and TRBJ2-3; 10 bases agree with TRBD2. Germline V gene data show CDR1 as PRHDT and CDR2 as FYEKMQ (reference sequence). This CDR3 spans 16 amino acids. V trimming: 4 bases; J trimming: 4 bases; junction bases outside the gene matches: 8. CDR3 nucleotide sequence: TGTGCCAGCAGCTCCCGGGCTAGCGGGGGTGCAGATACGCAGTATTTT. Protein: CASSSRASGGADTQYF.

The genes are TRBV7-9 and TRBJ2-1; 11 bases align to TRBD2. The CDR3 is 18 amino acids. CDR1 and CDR2 from the germline V gene are SEHNR and FQNEAQ (reference sequence). V lost 4 bases and J lost 3; bases outside the gene matches: 11. CDR3 DNA: TGTGCCAGCAGCTCCCCCCCGGGACTAGCGGAGCTCTACAATGAGCAGTTCTTC. It is translated as CASSSPPGLAELYNEQFF.

In this sample, this clone turned up once. The chain carries TRBV27 and TRBJ1-6; D gene unclear. The germline V gene encodes CDR1 MNHEY and CDR2 SMNVEV (reference sequence). Trimming pared 2 bases from V and 9 bases from J, leaving 11 bases between. This CDR3 contains 14 residues. Written as DNA, the CDR3 is TGTGCCAGCAGTTTACGTTCAGTGTCTTCACCCCTCCACTTT. This sequence encodes CASSLRSVSSPLHF.

This clone was picked up a small number of times. CDR3 loop: CASSPRRQRDAEAFF. The DNA for the CDR3 is TGTGCCAGCTCACCAAGAAGACAGCGCGACGCTGAAGCTTTCTTT. The chain links TRBV18 to TRBJ1-1; D possibly corresponds to TRBD1 (5 bases). This CDR3 is built from 15 residues. Trimming stripped 2 bases from V and 6 bases from J, with 16 bases between. CDR1 and CDR2 from the germline V gene are KGHSH and LQKENI.

The genes are TRBV15 and TRBJ2-3, with D possibly being TRBD1 (5 bases). The CDR3 length is 16 residues. The V and J ends lost 0 bases and 2 bases respectively, with 12 bases between them. The germline V gene encodes CDR1 LNHNV and CDR2 YYDKDF (reference sequence). CDR3 coding DNA: TGTGCCACCAGCAGAGATCATCCAGGGAACACAGATACGCAGTATTTT. Translating gives CATSRDHPGNTDTQYF.

V usage is TRBV3-1 (or the pseudogene TRBV3-2) and J usage is TRBJ2-7; D possibly corresponds to TRBD2 (6 bases). The length of the CDR3 is 17 residues. Germline CDR1 reads LGHDT; CDR2 reads YNNKEL (reference sequence). The V gene lost 0 bases and the J gene lost 1 base, with 16 bases spanning the gap. The CDR3 DNA is TGTGCCAGCAGCCAAGATCCCCCCGACGGGAGATCCTACGAGCAGTACTTC. It encodes CASSQDPPDGRSYEQYF.

J is TRBJ1-5 and V is TRBV7-9; 8 bases map to TRBD1. The CDR3 length is 13 residues. Germline CDR1 reads SEHNR; CDR2 reads FQNEAQ (reference sequence). Trimming cost V 8 bases and J 7 bases; bases outside gene matches: 7. The CDR3 loop reads CASGRGQGQPQHF. DNA of the CDR3: TGTGCCAGCGGCAGGGGGCAGGGGCAGCCCCAGCATTTT.